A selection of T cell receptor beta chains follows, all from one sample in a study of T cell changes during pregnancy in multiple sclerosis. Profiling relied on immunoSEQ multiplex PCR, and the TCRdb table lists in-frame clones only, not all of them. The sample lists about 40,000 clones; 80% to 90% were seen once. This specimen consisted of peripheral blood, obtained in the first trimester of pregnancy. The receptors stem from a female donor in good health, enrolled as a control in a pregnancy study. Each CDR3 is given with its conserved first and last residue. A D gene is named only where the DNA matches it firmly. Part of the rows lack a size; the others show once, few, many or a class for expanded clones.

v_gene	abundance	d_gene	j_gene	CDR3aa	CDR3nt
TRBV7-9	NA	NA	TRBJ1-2	CASSSDRLTNYGYTF	TGTGCCAGCAGCTCGGACAGACTGACTAACTATGGCTACACCTTC
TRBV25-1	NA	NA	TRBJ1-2	CASSYALSGYTF	TGTGCCAGCAGTTACGCGCTTTCTGGCTACACCTTC
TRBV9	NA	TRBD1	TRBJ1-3	CASSVEGTGGSGNTIYF	TGTGCCAGCAGCGTAGAGGGGACAGGAGGCTCTGGAAACACCATATATTTT
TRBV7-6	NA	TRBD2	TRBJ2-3	CASSFGTSASTDTQYF	TGTGCCAGCAGCTTTGGGACTAGCGCGAGCACAGATACGCAGTATTTT
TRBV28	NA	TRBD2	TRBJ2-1	CASRSSGYNEQFF	TGTGCCAGCAGGTCTAGCGGGTACAATGAGCAGTTCTTC
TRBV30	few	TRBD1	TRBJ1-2	CAWSRGQGYGYTF	TGTGCCTGGTCGAGGGGACAGGGCTATGGCTACACCTTC
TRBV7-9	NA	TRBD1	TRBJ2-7	CASSKRQGAYEQYF	TGTGCCAGCAGCAAGAGACAGGGGGCCTACGAGCAGTACTTC
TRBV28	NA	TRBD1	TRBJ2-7	CASTSTGTVYEQYF	TGTGCCAGCACCTCCACCGGGACAGTCTACGAGCAGTACTTC
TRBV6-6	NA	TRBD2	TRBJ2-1	CASSLTSGREGCEQFF	TGTGCCAGCAGTCTGACTAGCGGGAGGGAGGGCTGTGAGCAGTTCTTC
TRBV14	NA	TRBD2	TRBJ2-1	CASSQRTRLSSYNEQFF	TGTGCCAGCAGCCAACGGACTAGACTGAGCTCCTACAATGAGCAGTTCTTC
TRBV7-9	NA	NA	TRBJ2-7	CASSRTATYEQYF	TGTGCCAGCAGCCGGACAGCGACCTACGAGCAGTACTTC
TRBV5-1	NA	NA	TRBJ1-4	CASSLMDGGGSEKLFF	TGCGCCAGCAGCTTAATGGATGGTGGGGGGAGTGAAAAACTGTTTTTT
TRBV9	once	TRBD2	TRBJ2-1	CASSVAPLAGGYNEQFF	TGTGCCAGCAGCGTAGCTCCCTTAGCGGGAGGGTACAATGAGCAGTTCTTC
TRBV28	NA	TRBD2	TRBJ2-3	CASSLTSTQYF	TGTGCCAGCAGTTTGACTAGCACGCAGTATTTT
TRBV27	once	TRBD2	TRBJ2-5	CASSVGLEGQTQYF	TGTGCCAGCAGTGTCGGACTAGAGGGGCAGACCCAGTACTTC
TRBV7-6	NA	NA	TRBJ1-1	CASSLVGGSGLEAFF	TGTGCCAGCAGCTTAGTGGGGGGGTCTGGTCTTGAAGCTTTCTTT
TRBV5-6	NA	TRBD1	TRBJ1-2	CASSLETGGFEAPFYGYTF	TGTGCCAGCAGCTTGGAAACAGGGGGGTTTGAGGCTCCCTTCTATGGCTACACCTTC
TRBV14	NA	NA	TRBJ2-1	CASSQVSFRGTRSYNEQFF	TGTGCCAGCAGCCAAGTTAGCTTCCGCGGGACCCGCTCCTACAATGAGCAGTTCTTC
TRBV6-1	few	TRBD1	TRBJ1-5	CASSWTGGFDQPQHF	TGTGCCAGCAGTTGGACAGGGGGTTTTGATCAGCCCCAGCATTTT
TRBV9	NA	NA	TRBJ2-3	CASSVDVGAMDTQYF	TGTGCCAGCAGCGTAGACGTAGGAGCAATGGATACGCAGTATTTT